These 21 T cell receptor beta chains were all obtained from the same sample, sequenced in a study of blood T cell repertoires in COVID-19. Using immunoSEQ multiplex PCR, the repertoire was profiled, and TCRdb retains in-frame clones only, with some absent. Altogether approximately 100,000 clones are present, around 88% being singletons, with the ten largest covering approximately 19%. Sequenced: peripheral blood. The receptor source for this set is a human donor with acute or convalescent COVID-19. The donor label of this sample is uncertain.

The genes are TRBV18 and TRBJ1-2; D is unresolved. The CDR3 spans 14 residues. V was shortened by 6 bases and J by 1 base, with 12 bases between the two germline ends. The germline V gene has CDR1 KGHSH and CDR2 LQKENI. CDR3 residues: CASSRESYNYGYTF. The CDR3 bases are TGTGCCAGCTCCCGGGAGAGTTATAACTATGGCTACACCTTC.

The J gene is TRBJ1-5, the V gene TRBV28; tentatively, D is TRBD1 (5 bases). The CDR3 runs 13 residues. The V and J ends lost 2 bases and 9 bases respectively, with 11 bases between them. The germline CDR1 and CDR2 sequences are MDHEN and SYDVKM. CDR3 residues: CASSLGASGPQHF. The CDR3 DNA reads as TGTGCCAGCAGTTTAGGGGCTTCTGGGCCCCAGCATTTT.

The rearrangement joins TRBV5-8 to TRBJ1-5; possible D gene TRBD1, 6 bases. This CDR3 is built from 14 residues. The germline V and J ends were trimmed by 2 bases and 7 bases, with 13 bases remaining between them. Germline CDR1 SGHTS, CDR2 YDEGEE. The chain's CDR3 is CASSFTGLSQPQHF. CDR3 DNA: TGTGCCAGCAGCTTTACAGGGCTATCGCAGCCCCAGCATTTT.

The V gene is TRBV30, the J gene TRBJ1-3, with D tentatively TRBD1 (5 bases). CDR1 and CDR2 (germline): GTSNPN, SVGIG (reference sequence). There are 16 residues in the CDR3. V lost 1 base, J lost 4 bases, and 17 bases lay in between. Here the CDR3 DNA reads TGTGCCTGGAGTGGCCGACATAGGGGACTCGGAAACACCATATATTTT. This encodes CAWSGRHRGLGNTIYF.

In DNA form, the CDR3 reads TGCAGTGCTAGTAGCGGGGGGAAGAGCTCCTACGAGCAGTACTTC. This gives the protein CSASSGGKSSYEQYF. The chain has TRBV20-1 and TRBJ2-7; 10 nucleotides align to TRBD2. The CDR3 has 15 amino acids. The V segment lost 3 bases and the J segment 0 bases; nucleotides outside the gene matches: 5. CDR1 and CDR2 from the germline V gene are DFQATT and SNEGSKA (reference sequence).

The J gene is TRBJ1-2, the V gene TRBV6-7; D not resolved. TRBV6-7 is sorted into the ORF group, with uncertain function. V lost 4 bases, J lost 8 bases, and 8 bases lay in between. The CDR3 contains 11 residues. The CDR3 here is CASSLRRGYTF. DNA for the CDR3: TGTGCCAGCAGTTTACGTCGGGGCTACACCTTC.

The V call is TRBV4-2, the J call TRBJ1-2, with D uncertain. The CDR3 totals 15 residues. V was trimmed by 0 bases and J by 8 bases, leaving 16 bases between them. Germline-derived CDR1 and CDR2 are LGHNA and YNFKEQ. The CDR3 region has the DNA TGTGCCAGCAGCCAAGATCGGGTTGGAGGGAGAGGCTACACCTTC. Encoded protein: CASSQDRVGGRGYTF.

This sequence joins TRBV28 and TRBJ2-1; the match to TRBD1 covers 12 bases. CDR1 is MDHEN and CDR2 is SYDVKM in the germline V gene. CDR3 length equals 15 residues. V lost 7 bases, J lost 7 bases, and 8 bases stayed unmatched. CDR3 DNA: TGTGCCAGCATTTCGGGACAGGGGGCATATAATGAGCAGTTCTTC. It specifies CASISGQGAYNEQFF.

This CDR3 reads CASSSEWAYRPLDTQYF. CDR3 bases: TGTGCCAGCAGCTCCGAGTGGGCGTATCGCCCCTTGGATACGCAGTATTTT. This chain uses TRBV7-8 with TRBJ2-3; no definite D call. CDR1 is SGHVS, CDR2 FQNEAQ, per germline. CDR3 length equals 17 residues. V dropped 4 bases and J dropped 6 bases, with 23 bases sitting between them.

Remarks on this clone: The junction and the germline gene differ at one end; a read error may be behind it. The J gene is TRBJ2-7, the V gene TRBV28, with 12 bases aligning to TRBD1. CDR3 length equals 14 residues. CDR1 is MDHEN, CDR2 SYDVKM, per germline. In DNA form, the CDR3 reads TGTGCCAGCAGTTCCGGGACAGGGGGCAACGTATGGTGGTTC. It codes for CASSSGTGGNVWWF.

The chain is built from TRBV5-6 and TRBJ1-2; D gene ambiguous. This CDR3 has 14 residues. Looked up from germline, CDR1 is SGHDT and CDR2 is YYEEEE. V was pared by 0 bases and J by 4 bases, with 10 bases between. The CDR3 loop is CASSLEESLYGYTF. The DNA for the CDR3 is TGTGCCAGCAGCTTGGAGGAGTCACTCTATGGCTACACCTTC. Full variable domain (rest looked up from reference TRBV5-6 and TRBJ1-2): DAGVTQSPTHLIKTRGQQVTLRCSPKSGHDTVSWYQQALGQGPQFIFQYYEEEERQRGNFPDRFSGHQFPNYSSELNVNALLLGDSALYLCASSLEESLYGYTFGSGTRLTVV.

The chain's CDR3 is CAWSVPGGISYGYTF. CDR3 DNA sequence: TGTGCCTGGAGTGTGCCAGGGGGGATTAGCTATGGCTACACCTTC. The chain is built from TRBV30 and TRBJ1-2, with 7 bases that match TRBD1. From germline, CDR1 is GTSNPN and CDR2 SVGIG (reference sequence). CDR3 length equals 15 residues. V was clipped by 0 bases and J by 4 bases; unmatched bases: 8.

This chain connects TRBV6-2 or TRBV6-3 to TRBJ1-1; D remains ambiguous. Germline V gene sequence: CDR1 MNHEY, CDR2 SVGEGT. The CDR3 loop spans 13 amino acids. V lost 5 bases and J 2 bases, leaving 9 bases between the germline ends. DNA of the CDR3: TGTGCCAGCAGTATCTACGTTAACACTGAAGCTTTCTTT. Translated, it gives CASSIYVNTEAFF.

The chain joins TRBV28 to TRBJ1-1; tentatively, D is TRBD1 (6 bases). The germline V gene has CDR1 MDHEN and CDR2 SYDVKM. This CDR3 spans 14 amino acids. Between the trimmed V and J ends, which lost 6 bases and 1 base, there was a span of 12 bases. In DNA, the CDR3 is TGTGCCAGCAGACGCGACAGGACGAACACTGAAGCTTTCTTT. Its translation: CASRRDRTNTEAFF.

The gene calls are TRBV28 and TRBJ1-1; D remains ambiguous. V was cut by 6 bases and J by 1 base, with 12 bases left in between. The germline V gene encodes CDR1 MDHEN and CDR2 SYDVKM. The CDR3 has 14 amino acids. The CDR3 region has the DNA TGTGCCAGCAGCCGAGGGTGGGGGAACACTGAAGCTTTCTTT. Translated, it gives CASSRGWGNTEAFF.

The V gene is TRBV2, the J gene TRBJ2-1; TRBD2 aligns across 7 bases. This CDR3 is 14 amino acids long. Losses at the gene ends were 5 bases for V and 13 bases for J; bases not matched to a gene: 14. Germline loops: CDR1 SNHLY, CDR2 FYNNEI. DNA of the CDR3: TGTGCCAGCAGTCAACGGGGGAGGGCCCTTACCCAGTTCTTC. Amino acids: CASSQRGRALTQFF.

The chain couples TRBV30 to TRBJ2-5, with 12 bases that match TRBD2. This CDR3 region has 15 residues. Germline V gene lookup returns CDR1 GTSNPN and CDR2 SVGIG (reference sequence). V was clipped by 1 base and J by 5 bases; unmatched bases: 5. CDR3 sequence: CAWSGTSGAGETQYF. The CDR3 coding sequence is TGTGCCTGGAGTGGGACTAGCGGGGCGGGGGAGACCCAGTACTTC.

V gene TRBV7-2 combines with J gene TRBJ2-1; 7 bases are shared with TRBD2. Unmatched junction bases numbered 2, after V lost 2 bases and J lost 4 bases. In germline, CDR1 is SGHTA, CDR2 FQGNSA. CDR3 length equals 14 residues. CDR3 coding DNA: TGTGCCAGCAGCTTAAAGCGGGGTTACAATGAGCAGTTCTTC. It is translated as CASSLKRGYNEQFF.

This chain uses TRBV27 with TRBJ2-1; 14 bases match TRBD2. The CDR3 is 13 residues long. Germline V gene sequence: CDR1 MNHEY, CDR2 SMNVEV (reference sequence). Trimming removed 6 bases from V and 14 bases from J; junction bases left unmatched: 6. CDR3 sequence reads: CASRAGLAGVEFF. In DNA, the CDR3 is TGTGCCAGCAGGGCGGGACTAGCGGGAGTCGAGTTCTTC.

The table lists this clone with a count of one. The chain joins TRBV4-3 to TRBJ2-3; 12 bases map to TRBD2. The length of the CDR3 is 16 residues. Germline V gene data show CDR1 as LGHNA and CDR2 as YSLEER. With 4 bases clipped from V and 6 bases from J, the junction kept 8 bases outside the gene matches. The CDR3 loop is CASSRETSGGGDTQYF. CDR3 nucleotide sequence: TGCGCCAGCAGCCGAGAGACTAGCGGGGGCGGTGATACGCAGTATTTT.

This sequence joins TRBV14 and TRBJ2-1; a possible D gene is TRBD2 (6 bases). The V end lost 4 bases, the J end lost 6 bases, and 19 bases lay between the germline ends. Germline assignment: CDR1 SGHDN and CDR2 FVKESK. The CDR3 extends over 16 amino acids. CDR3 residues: CASSRGAGRLGNEQFF. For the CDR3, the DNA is TGTGCCAGCAGCCGAGGGGCGGGGCGCCTCGGCAATGAGCAGTTCTTC.